This T cell receptor (beta chain) was obtained from a study of shared clonotypes between healthy human individuals. General study points: Represented genetic and exposure-history diversity was restricted by having few donors.

The germline CDR1 and CDR2 sequences are WSHSY and SAAADI. CDR3 length equals 12 residues. V was clipped by 6 bases and J by 3 bases; unmatched bases: 2. As concerns this clone: Its antigen is currently unknown.

Genomic DNA belonging to each subset was distributed in equal measure over several immunoSEQ plates. Generated by immunoSEQ multiplex PCR, the TCRdb table keeps only in-frame clones and is missing some. The table includes millions of clones, around 94% detected once. The chain employs TRBV10-2 and TRBJ2-7, with 7 bases fitting TRBD1. The clonotype originates from a man aged 18 to 29 in good health. The sequenced sample consisted of naive CD4+ T cells sorted from blood. Noted subset: CD45RA+ positively selected. DNA of the CDR3: TGCGCCAGCAGCGGACAGGTCTACGAGCAGTACTTC. Encoded protein: CASSGQVYEQYF.